This T cell receptor beta chain is drawn from a study of cytomegalovirus exposure and HLA in healthy donors. Findings of the study overall: Researchers reported in a later analysis that a missense DCLRE1C variant was tied to TCR beta V- and J-gene trimming. A later analysis by the authors found several of the most significant clusters apparently linked to common viral pathogens. Researchers catalogued some 160 TCR beta chains as cytomegalovirus-associated.

The CDR3 is 20 amino acids. Germline V gene sequence: CDR1 SGHDN, CDR2 FVKESK. Trimming removed 0 bases from V and 0 bases from J; junction bases left unmatched: 14. The PCR had 60 Vbeta and 13 Jbeta primers. Generated by immunoSEQ multiplex PCR, the TCRdb table keeps only in-frame clones and is missing some. The repertoire holds around 250,000 clones, with approximately 82% as singletons. Points on this clone: Its antigen is not identified.

This TCR derives from a woman aged 55-70 years in good health and CMV-seropositive. The chain employs TRBV14 and TRBJ2-3; TRBD2 matches 8 bases. Specimen: PBMCs. The CDR3 DNA reads TGTGCCAGCAGCCAAGAAGAAAAGCGGGAGAGATCTTCCAGCACAGATACGCAGTATTTT. As protein: CASSQEEKRERSSSTDTQYF.